The entry that follows covers one T cell receptor beta chain sequence. This sample is drawn from a study of T cells after yellow fever vaccination. The V end lost 5 bases, the J end lost 1 base, and 11 bases lay between the germline ends. Germline CDR1 reads MRHNA; CDR2 reads SNTAGT. This CDR3 comprises 14 residues. Using its own MiXCR run on the 5' RACE reads, TCRdb lists one record per CDR3 protein. The sample lists 100,000 or so distinct CDR3 sequences, about 8.8% occurring once. The chain recombines TRBV6-4 with TRBJ1-1; D is possibly TRBD1 (5 bases). The sequence derives from a man younger than 35 who received the YFV17D yellow fever vaccine. This specimen was CD8+ T cells not binding an NS4B(214-222) dextramer, sorted from PBMCs, taken around 14 days after the first yellow fever vaccination. The CDR3 DNA sequence: TGTGCCAGCAGTTCCCAGGGCGCGAACACTGAAGCTTTCTTT. It translates to CASSSQGANTEAFF.